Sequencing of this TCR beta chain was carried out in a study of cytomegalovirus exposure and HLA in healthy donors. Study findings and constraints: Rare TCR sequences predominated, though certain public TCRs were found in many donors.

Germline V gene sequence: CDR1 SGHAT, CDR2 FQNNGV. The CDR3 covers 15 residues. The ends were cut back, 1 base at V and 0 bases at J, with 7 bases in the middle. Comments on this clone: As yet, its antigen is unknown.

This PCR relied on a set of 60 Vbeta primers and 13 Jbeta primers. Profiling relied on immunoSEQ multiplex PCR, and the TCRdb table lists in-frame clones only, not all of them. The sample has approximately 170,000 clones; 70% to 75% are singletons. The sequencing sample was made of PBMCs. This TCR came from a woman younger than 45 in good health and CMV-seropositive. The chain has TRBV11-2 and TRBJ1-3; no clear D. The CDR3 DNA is TGTGCCAGCAGCTTAGGTTTCCACTCTGGAAACACCATATATTTT. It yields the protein CASSLGFHSGNTIYF.